A selection of T cell receptor beta chains follows, all from one sample in a study of tumor-infiltrating lymphocytes in primary liver carcinoma. TCRdb recomputed calls from the multiplex PCR reads with MiXCR, one row per CDR3 protein. The sample consists of about 310,000 distinct CDR3 sequences, around three fifths of them appearing once. Sequencing was done on a sample of peripheral blood. The receptors originated from a woman aged 25 to 39 with primary liver carcinoma and hepatitis B virus infection. Each CDR3 is given with its conserved first and last residue. D genes are given only for firm matches. Size values are once, few and many counts, or a class for expanded clones, and some rows have none.

>TRBJ1-1|.|few|15|TRBV6-5
TGTGCCAGCAGCCAAGGACACACAGGGAAGGCAGAAGCTTTCTTT
CASSQGHTGKAEAFF
>TRBJ1-5|.|.|12|TRBV6-1
TGTGCCAGCGAGTCGGGGAATCAGCCCCAGCATTTT
CASESGNQPQHF
>TRBJ2-1|.|.|16|TRBV11-2
TGTGCTGGCAGCTTAGATCTGCGGATACCGGTAAATGAGCAGTTCTTC
CAGSLDLRIPVNEQFF
>TRBJ2-3|.|.|14|TRBV12-3/TRBV12-4
TGTGCCAGCAAGGGAGAGGCGCGGATAGATACGCAGTATTTT
CASKGEARIDTQYF
>TRBJ2-5|.|.|16|TRBV28
TGTGCCAGCAGTTCCCGGAGGGGCAAGGTGGAAGAGACCCAGTACTTC
CASSSRRGKVEETQYF
>TRBJ2-1|.|.|16|TRBV5-6
TGTGTCAGCAGCATGGAGGCGGGAAGGACGTACAATGAGCAGTTCTTC
CVSSMEAGRTYNEQFF
>TRBJ2-7|.|.|15|TRBV4-2
TGTGCCAGCAGCCAAGGGGACGGACCCCACTACGAGCAGTACTTC
CASSQGDGPHYEQYF
>TRBJ1-2|.|few|12|TRBV28
TGTGCCAGCAGCCTCCGTATAAGTGGCTACACCTTC
CASSLRISGYTF
>TRBJ1-1|.|.|13|TRBV24-1
TGTGCCACCAGTGGCGGAACGAACACTGAAGCTTTCTTT
CATSGGTNTEAFF
>TRBJ2-3|.|.|16|TRBV4-1
TGCGCCAGCAGTGCCCTGGGAACGTCTAGCACAGATACGCAGTATTTT
CASSALGTSSTDTQYF
>TRBJ2-5|.|.|14|TRBV21-1
TGTGCGAGCACTCATAGGGTCGTAGGGGAGACCCAGTACTTC
CASTHRVVGETQYF
>TRBJ2-5|TRBD2|.|15|TRBV6-2/TRBV6-3
TGTGCCAGCAGTTACCCAGGACTAGCGGGAGAGACCCAGTACTTC
CASSYPGLAGETQYF
>TRBJ2-4|TRBD1|few|18|TRBV10-3
TGTGCCATCAGTGAGTCTGGACAGGGCGCAGTAGCCAAAAACATTCAGTACTTC
CAISESGQGAVAKNIQYF
>TRBJ2-3|TRBD1|few|16|TRBV12-3/TRBV12-4
TGTGCCAGCAGATCCGGGACAGGGGGCGTCACAGATACGCAGTATTTT
CASRSGTGGVTDTQYF
>TRBJ1-2|TRBD1|many|16|TRBV29-1
TGCAGCGTTGAGGGTCTGGGACAGGGTAGAGACTATGGCTACACCTTC
CSVEGLGQGRDYGYTF
>TRBJ1-2|.|.|14|TRBV7-9
TGTGTCAGCAGCTTAGCCGCAGCCTTGGATGGCTACACCTTC
CVSSLAAALDGYTF
>TRBJ2-7|.|.|16|TRBV12-3/TRBV12-4
TGTGTCAGCAGTTTGGGTAGCGTGAGGTCGGCCTACGAGCAGTACTTC
CVSSLGSVRSAYEQYF
>TRBJ2-7|.|.|14|TRBV10-3
TGTACCATCAGAGCGATGGGGACAACCTACGAGCAGTACTTC
CTIRAMGTTYEQYF
>TRBJ1-4|.|.|15|TRBV6-5
TGTACCAGCAGTTACGGTACAGCAACTAATGAAAAACTGTTTTTT
CTSSYGTATNEKLFF
>TRBJ2-1|.|.|15|TRBV11-2
TGTGTCTGCAGCTTAGGTCTGTCTGCGGTTAATGAGCAGTTCTTC
CVCSLGLSAVNEQFF
>TRBJ2-1|TRBD2|.|18|TRBV11-3
TGTGCCAGCAGCTTTTCATCCGCTCGGAGCGGGATGATTAATGAGCATTTCTTC
CASSFSSARSGMINEHFF
>TRBJ2-1|.|.|16|TRBV4-3
TGCGTCAACAGCCAATATGCGGGAAGCTCCTACAATGAGCAGTTCTTC
CVNSQYAGSSYNEQFF
>TRBJ2-3|.|.|16|TRBV11-2
TGTGCCAGCAGCCTGGGGACTTATCCTAGCACAGATACGCGATATTTT
CASSLGTYPSTDTRYF
>TRBJ1-5|.|few|15|TRBV12-3/TRBV12-4
TGTGCCAGCAGTGACAGGCCTTCATGGGGACAGCCCCAGCATTTT
CASSDRPSWGQPQHF
>TRBJ2-3|.|.|17|TRBV7-9
TGTGCCAGCAGCTTAGGAAACATAGGGTCAAGCACAGATACGCAGTATTTT
CASSLGNIGSSTDTQYF
>TRBJ2-3|.|.|15|TRBV6-1
TGTGCCAGCACCTCTTCTATATTACAGGGAAAGTCGCAGTATTTT
CASTSSILQGKSQYF
>TRBJ2-5|.|.|15|TRBV4-2
TGTGTCAGCAGCCAAGCATTTCTGGGCGAAGAGACCCAGTACTTC
CVSSQAFLGEETQYF
>TRBJ2-7|.|.|14|TRBV11-3
TGTGCCAGCAGCTCGGGCGGAGTCTACAAAGAGCAGTACTTC
CASSSGGVYKEQYF
>TRBJ1-1|.|.|14|TRBV4-1
TGCGCCAGCAGAAACACACAGGGAGACCCTGAAGCTTTCTTT
CASRNTQGDPEAFF
>TRBJ2-2|.|few|15|TRBV24-1
TGTGCCACCAGTGATTGGGGGGGGCCGACCGGGGAGCTGTTTTTT
CATSDWGGPTGELFF
>TRBJ2-1|TRBD2|.|18|TRBV7-9
TGTGTCAGCAGCTTAGGAGGACAGACTAGCGGGAGGGCCATAGGGCAGTTCTTC
CVSSLGGQTSGRAIGQFF
>TRBJ2-1|.|many|17|TRBV5-5
TGTGCCAGCAGCAGGGGCGATAGGGAATCCTCCTACAATGAGCAGTTCTTC
CASSRGDRESSYNEQFF
>TRBJ1-2|.|.|14|TRBV4-3
TGCGCCAGCAGCACTGAGTTAGGGATCTATGGCTACACCTTC
CASSTELGIYGYTF
>TRBJ1-3|.|.|17|TRBV13
TGTGCCAGCAGCCCCATTGGTGGAGGGCAGCGAGGAAACACCATATATTTT
CASSPIGGGQRGNTIYF
>TRBJ2-2|TRBD2|.|15|TRBV14
TGTGCCAGCAGAGTTAGCGGGACGAACACCCGGGAGCTGTTTTTT
CASRVSGTNTRELFF
>TRBJ2-1|.|many|13|TRBV29-1
TGCAGCGTTCGGACTCAGTTAAACAATGAGCAGTTCTTC
CSVRTQLNNEQFF
>TRBJ1-2|.|.|14|TRBV6-5
TGTACCAGCAGTGTGGACAGCAATTACTATGGCTACACCTTC
CTSSVDSNYYGYTF
>TRBJ2-1|TRBD2|.|16|TRBV11-1
TGTGCCAGCAGCTTAGTGGGAAGCGGGAGTCTCAATAAGCAGTTCTTC
CASSLVGSGSLNKQFF
>TRBJ2-7|TRBD2|.|14|TRBV4-3
TGCCCCAGAAGCCCGACTAGCGGGTCCTACGAGCAGTATTTC
CPRSPTSGSYEQYF
>TRBJ2-5|TRBD1|few|14|TRBV12-3/TRBV12-4
TGTGCCAGCAGCCTGACAGGGGGAGGAGAGACCCAGTACTTC
CASSLTGGGETQYF
>TRBJ1-1|.|.|13|TRBV12-3/TRBV12-4
TGTGCCAGCAGTCGAGCACTGAACACTGAAGCTTTCTTT
CASSRALNTEAFF
>TRBJ2-7|.|.|15|TRBV4-2
TGTGCCAGCAGCCCGGGTCAGTCACCATCCTACGAGCAGCACTTC
CASSPGQSPSYEQHF
>TRBJ2-5|.|.|16|TRBV12-3/TRBV12-4
TGTGCCAGCAGTTTAATGCCGGGCAGTCAAGGGGAGACCCATTACTTC
CASSLMPGSQGETHYF
>TRBJ2-7|TRBD2|few|15|TRBV7-8
TGTGCCAGCAGCTTACCTCCGGGACTAGTCTACGAGCAGTACTTC
CASSLPPGLVYEQYF
>TRBJ2-1|.|.|13|TRBV6-5
TGTGCCAGCAGAACTCCGACGGCTGGTAAGCAGTTCTTC
CASRTPTAGKQFF
>TRBJ2-7|TRBD2|.|14|TRBV10-2
TGCGCCAGCAGATCGGGCCCAAGGGAGGGCGAGCAGTACTTC
CASRSGPREGEQYF
>TRBJ1-1|.|.|14|TRBV28
TGTGCCAGCAGTTCCTCGACCAGGGGCGCTGAAGCTTTCTTT
CASSSSTRGAEAFF
>TRBJ2-1|TRBD2|.|15|TRBV7-8
TGTGCCAGCATCCTCGGGACTAGCATATACAATGAGCAGTTCTTC
CASILGTSIYNEQFF
>TRBJ2-1|.|.|13|TRBV11-2
TGTACCAGCAGCTTAGTTTGGGACAATGAGCAGTTCTTC
CTSSLVWDNEQFF
>TRBJ2-2|TRBD1|.|16|TRBV7-9
TGTGCCAGCAGCCGAGGGACAGGGGCTAACACCGGGGAGCCGTTTTTT
CASSRGTGANTGEPFF
>TRBJ2-5|TRBD1|.|13|TRBV6-1
TGTGCCAGCCGTGACAGGGTTAGTGAGACCCAGTACTTC
CASRDRVSETQYF
>TRBJ2-1|.|many|16|TRBV6-5
TGTGCCAGCAGTTACTCGGGTAACAGGGTCGGGAATGAGCAGTTCTTC
CASSYSGNRVGNEQFF
>TRBJ2-3|.|.|15|TRBV6-5
TGTGCCAGCAGAATGGACCTCTGGGGGGCAGATACGCTGTATTTT
CASRMDLWGADTLYF
>TRBJ2-7|.|.|14|TRBV28
TGTGCCAGCAGTTGGGGGAGGAACTCCTACGAGCAGTACTTC
CASSWGRNSYEQYF
>TRBJ2-7|TRBD2|few|14|TRBV6-5
TGTGCCAGCAGGTTGGGACTAGCCTTCTACGAGCAGTACTTC
CASRLGLAFYEQYF
>TRBJ2-7|.|.|14|TRBV21-1
TGTGCCAGCAGCCGAGGAGGATCTACTTACGAGCAGTACTTC
CASSRGGSTYEQYF
>TRBJ1-4|.|.|13|TRBV7-8
TGTGCCAGCAGCTCTTCGGGGTACGAAAAACTGTTTTTT
CASSSSGYEKLFF